This entry lists 2 T cell receptor beta chains sequenced from one sample in a study of control samples from healthy donors and cancer patients. The method was immunoSEQ multiplex PCR; TCRdb's version includes in-frame clones alone and lacks a portion of them. The sample includes fewer than 110,000 clones, around nine tenths seen only once; the top ten take 7.5% to 10%. What was sequenced was blood. The receptors stem from a man aged 25 to 40 in good health.

This clone was counted only a few times. The V and J genes are TRBV7-9 and TRBJ1-5; D not certain. V lost 5 bases and J 8 bases, leaving 19 bases between the germline ends. CDR3 length: 15 amino acids. The V gene's germline CDR1 is SEHNR and CDR2 FQNEAQ (reference sequence). CDR3 sequence: CASSDTIEAGKPQHF. DNA of the CDR3: TGTGCCAGCAGCGACACTATTGAGGCAGGAAAGCCCCAGCATTTT.

The chain is built from TRBV30 and TRBJ1-2; D possibly corresponds to TRBD1 (6 bases). Trimming shortened V by 0 bases and J by 4 bases, and 9 bases separated the two germline ends. Germline assignment: CDR1 GTSNPN and CDR2 SVGIG (reference sequence). CDR3 size: 13 residues. CDR3 amino acids: CAWSVTGSYGYTF. The CDR3 nucleotides are TGTGCCTGGAGTGTCACAGGGAGCTATGGCTACACCTTC.